This T cell receptor beta chain was found in a study of human T cells and chemical hapten exposure. Across the whole study: Across samples, TCR yields varied, mostly owing to small differences in pooled library volumes. Study-wide results and limits: No change in TCRs above 1 in 1000 frequency was produced by DPC sensitization.

Time point here: patch test 1, 2 weeks after DPC sensitization. Specified treatment: therapeutic diphenylcyclopropenone sensitization with weekly scalp DPC. Investigators collected blood before applying each patch test. This clonotype was seen only a few times. Its antigen is undetermined. It was the library that attached unique molecular identifiers to individual cDNA molecules. TCRdb passed the RACE reads through MiXCR, listing each CDR3 protein once. The repertoire has about 120,000 distinct CDR3 sequences, roughly 15% of them found once; the top ten carry over 0.85%. Trimming cost V 3 bases and J 5 bases, with 15 bases left between them. This CDR3 is built from 14 residues. Germline CDR1 and CDR2: SGHDT and YYEEEE.

The clonotype comes from a man in his late teens or twenties with alopecia areata. Some clones in this sample may be carry-over from other donors' samples. J is TRBJ2-7 and V is TRBV5-6; a weak D match, TRBD1 (6 bases). Sequencing used whole blood, obtained in connection with sensitization to the hapten diphenylcyclopropenone (DPC). The CDR3 region is CASSSLGQPDEQYV. The CDR3 region has the DNA TGTGCCAGCAGCTCCCTCGGACAGCCGGACGAGCAGTACGTC.